This T cell receptor (beta chain) was retrieved from a study of spatial heterogeneity in lung cancer. Overall study context: When follow-up PBMC samples existed, they were sequenced (at a median of roughly 2 years after resection). Among detected sequences, beta-chain ones consistently exceeded alpha-chain ones in number.

Study-wide results and limits: Whereas they appeared in blood less at follow-up, ubiquitous expanded tumor TCRs appeared there more at resection.

The study tagged each TCR cDNA molecule with a unique molecular identifier. TCRdb processed the 5' RACE reads anew with MiXCR; each CDR3 protein has one entry. The table includes about 120,000 distinct CDR3 sequences, more than 9% detected once. This clonotype was seen just once. Its antigen remains unknown. Time point described: blood at routine non-recurrence follow-up after resection. Whole RNA, which was extracted from tumor, nontumor lung tissue or frozen PBMC, was sequenced without any cell sorting. V was shortened by 3 bases and J by 0 bases, with 10 bases between the two germline ends. The CDR3 spans 15 residues. Per germline, CDR1 LNHDA and CDR2 SQIVND (reference sequence).

The chain carries TRBV19 and TRBJ2-3; D gene unclear. The clonotype comes from a male donor with early-stage non-small cell lung cancer. Here the sequenced sample was PBMCs, taken at follow-up. The CDR3 region has the DNA TGTGCCAGTAGTATGAGTAGAACTAGCACAGATACGCAGTATTTT. Translated: CASSMSRTSTDTQYF.